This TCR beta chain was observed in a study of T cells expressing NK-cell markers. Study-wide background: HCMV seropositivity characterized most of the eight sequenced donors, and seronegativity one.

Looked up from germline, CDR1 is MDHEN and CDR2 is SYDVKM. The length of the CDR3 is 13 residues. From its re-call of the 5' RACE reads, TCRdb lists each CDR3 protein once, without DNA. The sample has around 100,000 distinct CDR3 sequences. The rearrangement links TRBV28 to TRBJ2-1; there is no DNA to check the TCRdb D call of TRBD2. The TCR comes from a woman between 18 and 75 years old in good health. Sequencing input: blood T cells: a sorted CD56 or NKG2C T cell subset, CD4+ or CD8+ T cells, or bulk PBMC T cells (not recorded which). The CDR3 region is CASRLAGGDEQFF.